The source of this T cell receptor (beta chain) is a study of T-cell memory formation after mild COVID-19 (TCRdb year 2021). Background on the whole study: TCR sequence clusters from the two donors were largely donor specific. In two donors, T-cell clones that expanded and contracted after mild COVID-19 were tracked by sequencing TCRalpha and TCRbeta repertoires over time. Two young, previously healthy adult volunteers, one female and one male, were included in the cohort. The investigation overall reported the following: Clones that contracted from day 15 to 85 showed balanced CD4/CD8 phenotypes, whereas a second wave of clones that expanded from day 15 to 37 leaned towards CD4+. SARS-CoV-2 specificity of the second-wave clones peaking on day 37 was not confirmed. Some responding clones were found in pre-infection memory, which suggests that pre-existing cross-reactive memory T cells took part in the SARS-CoV-2 response. Only a couple of mild cases were covered by the study, and larger cohorts that include severe cases with pre-infection samples were considered necessary. Contracting CD4+ clones turned up mainly in the CM and EM memory subsets, whereas EMRA was where CD8+ clones were enriched.

Instrument on record: Illumina NovaSeq 6000. Using 5'RACE with constant-segment primers, TCRalpha and TCRbeta cDNA libraries were constructed, with sample barcodes and unique molecular identifiers added in the process. RNA was extracted from every sample with Trizol reagent. Amplification of the libraries took two PCR steps, and the second step added a second sample barcode plus Illumina TruSeq adapters. Libraries were sequenced on an Illumina NovaSeq with 2 x 150 bp paired-end reads. Turning to the authors' computational methods: Demultiplexing of reads and collapsing into UMI-guided consensus sequences were performed with migec v1.2.7. Using mixcr v2.1.11, the UMI consensuses were aligned to TRA and TRB V and J templates and assembled into clonotypes. A clonotype was counted as expanded or contracted only if both edgeR and NoisET called the change significant, with noise models trained on biological replicates. edgeR calls used a false discovery rate-adjusted p below 0.01 and a log2 fold-change threshold of 1. As an exploratory analysis of dynamics, max-normalized trajectories of the 1000 most abundant clonotypes were examined with PCA combined with hierarchical clustering. Each responding clone was given a CD4 or CD8 phenotype based on the CD4+ and CD8+ repertoires, which had been sequenced separately. Using fastp trimming at Q25 and MiXCR clonotype assembly, TCRdb reanalyzed the public sequencing data and kept in-frame beta chains. Every CDR3 protein is listed once, alongside the most common genes and DNA of its rows. None of the V and J calls come from the authors' own analysis; TCRdb made them. The sample contains approximately 340,000 distinct CDR3 sequences, 10% to 15% of them found a single time. 20% to 25% of the sample is in the top ten clones.

Details on this clonotype: This receptor's antigen is unknown. The sample holds no much larger clone one base away, and base qualities are not on file.

Ficoll-Paque density gradient centrifugation was used to isolate PBMCs. The source material was PBMCs or a T cell subset sorted from them (not recorded which). This sequence was found in a young man who had mild COVID-19 (a few samples of this study predate the infection). The sample titles of this study are shuffled in the database, so cell type and time point are left out; the donor was told from shared clones.

CDR3 reads: CASRSTETYEQYF. The DNA sequence is given as TGTGCCAGCAGGTCGACGGAGACTTACGAGCAGTACTTC. The V and J genes are TRBV6-6 and TRBJ2-7; the D segment cannot be called with confidence. The germline V gene encodes CDR1 MNHNY and CDR2 SVGAGI (reference sequence). The cysteine opens and the phenylalanine closes a CDR3 of 13 amino acids. Here the CDR3 DNA is all that survives: 39 bases in frame from base 1. V is pared back by 6 bases and J by 4 bases, with 13 bases lying between the germline termini.